This TCR beta chain was observed in a study of blood T cell repertoires in COVID-19. Background on the study: Sites across the United States, Italy and Spain contributed samples from acute and convalescent COVID-19. From T cells, B-cell-depleted T cells, or PBMCs came the material, which was cDNA or gDNA.

Per the original data handling: Reference gene primer amplification yielded estimated nucleated cell counts. Sequencing used immunoSEQ multiplex PCR; TCRdb keeps in-frame clones, though not all of them. V, J and clone size were drawn from that table, and D and trimming were deduced from the DNA. The sample records roughly 200,000 clones, 75% to 90% being singletons. Trimming took off 0 bases at V and 0 bases at J, with 10 bases between the two ends. The germline V gene has CDR1 SGHKS and CDR2 YYEKEE (reference sequence). The length of the CDR3 is 16 residues. The receptor comes from a woman aged 55-70 years with acute or convalescent COVID-19. The chain employs TRBV5-5 and TRBJ1-5, with D uncertain. Sequencing was done on a sample of peripheral blood. This CDR3 reads CASSLGQVYSNQPQHF. As DNA, the CDR3 is TGTGCCAGCAGCTTGGGTCAGGTTTATAGCAATCAGCCCCAGCATTTT.